Described below is a single TCR beta chain sequence and its context. The sample belongs to a study of monozygotic twins with inflammatory bowel disease. Generation of cDNA took place in eight separate reactions per sample. TCRdb reprocessed the 5' RACE reads, keeping one entry per CDR3 protein, no DNA. The record lists approximately 160,000 distinct CDR3 sequences, of which the ten most abundant hold approximately 2.5%. In germline, CDR1 is MGHDK, CDR2 SYGVNS. The CDR3 extends over 15 amino acids. Sequencing was carried out using blood. This clonotype was obtained from a human donor with ulcerative colitis or Crohn's disease, or a healthy co-twin of an affected twin (not recorded which). The rearrangement uses TRBV25-1 and TRBJ2-5; without DNA, the TCRdb call of TRBD2 cannot be checked. The CDR3 here is CASSDLAGPRETQYF.